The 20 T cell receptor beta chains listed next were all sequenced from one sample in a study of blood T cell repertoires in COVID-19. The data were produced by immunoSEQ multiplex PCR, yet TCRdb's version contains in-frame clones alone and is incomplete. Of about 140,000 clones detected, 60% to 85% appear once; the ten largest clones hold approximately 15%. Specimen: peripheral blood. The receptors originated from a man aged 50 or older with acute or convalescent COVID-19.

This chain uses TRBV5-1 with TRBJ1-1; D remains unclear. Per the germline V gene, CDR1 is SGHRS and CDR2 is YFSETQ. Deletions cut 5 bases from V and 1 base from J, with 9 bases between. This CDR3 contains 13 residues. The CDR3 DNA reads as TGCGCCAGCAGTCGTCAACAGAACACTGAAGCTTTCTTT. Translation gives CASSRQQNTEAFF.

This CDR3 reads CASSFPGNTIYF. The CDR3 coding sequence is TGTGCCAGCAGTTTTCCGGGAAACACCATATATTTT. The chain employs TRBV12-3 or TRBV12-4 and TRBJ1-3; the D is unclear. There are 12 residues in the CDR3. V lost 3 bases, J lost 4 bases, and 4 bases lay in between.

CDR3 in DNA: TGTGCCACCAGCCCGGACAGGTATCGCGAGCAGTACTTC. Translating it yields CATSPDRYREQYF. V and J are TRBV15 and TRBJ2-7, with 7 bases matching TRBD1. The CDR3 runs 13 residues. After removal of 5 bases from V and 6 bases from J, the junction contained 7 bases not matched to a gene. The germline gives CDR1 LNHNV, CDR2 YYDKDF (reference sequence).

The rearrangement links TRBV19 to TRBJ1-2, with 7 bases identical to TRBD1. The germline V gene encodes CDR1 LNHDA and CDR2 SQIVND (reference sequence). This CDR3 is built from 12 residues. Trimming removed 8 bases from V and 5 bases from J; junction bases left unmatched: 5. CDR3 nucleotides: TGTGCCAGTTCGGACAGGATTTATGGCTACACCTTC. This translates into CASSDRIYGYTF.

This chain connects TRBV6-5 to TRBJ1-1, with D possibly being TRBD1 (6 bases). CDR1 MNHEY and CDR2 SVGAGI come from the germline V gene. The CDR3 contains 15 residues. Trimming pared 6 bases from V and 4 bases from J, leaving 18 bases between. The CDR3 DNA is TGTGCCAGCAGATCTACAGGGTCTGATGCCACTGAAGCTTTCTTT. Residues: CASRSTGSDATEAFF.

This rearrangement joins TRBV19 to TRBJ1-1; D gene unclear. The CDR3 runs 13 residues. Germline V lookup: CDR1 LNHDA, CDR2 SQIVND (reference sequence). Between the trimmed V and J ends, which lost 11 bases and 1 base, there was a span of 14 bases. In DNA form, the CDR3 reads TGTGCCGGCGGCAAAGTATCGAACACTGAAGCTTTCTTT. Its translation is CAGGKVSNTEAFF.

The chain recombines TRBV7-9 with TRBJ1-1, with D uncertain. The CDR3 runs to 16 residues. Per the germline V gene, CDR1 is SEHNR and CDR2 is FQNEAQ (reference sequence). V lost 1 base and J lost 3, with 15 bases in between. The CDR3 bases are TGTGCCAGCAGCTTAGAAAGGTTCCGGAGGGACACTGAAGCTTTCTTT. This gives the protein CASSLERFRRDTEAFF.

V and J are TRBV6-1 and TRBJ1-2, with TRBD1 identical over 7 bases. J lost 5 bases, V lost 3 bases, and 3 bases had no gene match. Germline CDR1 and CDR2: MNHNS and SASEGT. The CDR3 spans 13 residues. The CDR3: CASSDGQVYGYTF. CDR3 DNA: TGTGCCAGCAGTGACGGACAGGTTTATGGCTACACCTTC.

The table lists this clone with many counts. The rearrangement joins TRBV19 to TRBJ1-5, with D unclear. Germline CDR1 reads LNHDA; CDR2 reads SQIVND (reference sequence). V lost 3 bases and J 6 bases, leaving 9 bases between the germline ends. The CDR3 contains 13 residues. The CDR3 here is CASSIGGFQPQHF. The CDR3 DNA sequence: TGTGCCAGTAGTATTGGAGGTTTTCAGCCCCAGCATTTT.

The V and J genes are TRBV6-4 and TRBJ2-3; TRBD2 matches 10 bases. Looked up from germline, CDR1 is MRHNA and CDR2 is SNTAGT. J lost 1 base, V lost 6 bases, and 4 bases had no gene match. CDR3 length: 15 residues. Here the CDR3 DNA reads TGTGCCAGCAGCCGGCTAGCGGGGGGCACAGATACGCAGTATTTT. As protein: CASSRLAGGTDTQYF.

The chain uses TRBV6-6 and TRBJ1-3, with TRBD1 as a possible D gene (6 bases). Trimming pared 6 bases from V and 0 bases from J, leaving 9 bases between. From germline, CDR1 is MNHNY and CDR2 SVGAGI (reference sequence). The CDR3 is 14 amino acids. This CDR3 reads CASSTGSSGNTIYF. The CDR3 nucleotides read TGTGCCAGCAGCACAGGGAGCTCTGGAAACACCATATATTTT.

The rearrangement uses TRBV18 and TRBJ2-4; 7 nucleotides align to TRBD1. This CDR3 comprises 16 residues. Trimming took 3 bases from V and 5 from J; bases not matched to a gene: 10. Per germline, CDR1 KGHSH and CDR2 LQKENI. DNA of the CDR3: TGTGCCAGCTCACCTCGACAGGGATTCGGGGAAAACATTCAGTACTTC. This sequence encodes CASSPRQGFGENIQYF.

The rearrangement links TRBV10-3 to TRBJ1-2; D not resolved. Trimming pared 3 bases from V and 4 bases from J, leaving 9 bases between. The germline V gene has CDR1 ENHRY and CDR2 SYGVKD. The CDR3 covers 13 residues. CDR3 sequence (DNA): TGTGCCATCAGTGACCAACAGACCTATGGCTACACCTTC. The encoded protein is CAISDQQTYGYTF.

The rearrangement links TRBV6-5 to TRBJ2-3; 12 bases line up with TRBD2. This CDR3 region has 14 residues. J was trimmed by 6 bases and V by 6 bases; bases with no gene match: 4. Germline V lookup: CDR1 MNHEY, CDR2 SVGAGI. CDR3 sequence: CASRPGTSGDTQYF. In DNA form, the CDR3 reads TGTGCCAGCAGGCCCGGGACTAGCGGGGATACGCAGTATTTT.

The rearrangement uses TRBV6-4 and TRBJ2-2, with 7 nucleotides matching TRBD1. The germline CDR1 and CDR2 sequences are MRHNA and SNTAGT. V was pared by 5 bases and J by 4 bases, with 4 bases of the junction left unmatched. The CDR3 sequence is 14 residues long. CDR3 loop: CASSLTGTTGELFF. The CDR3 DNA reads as TGTGCCAGCAGTTTGACAGGGACCACCGGGGAGCTGTTTTTT.

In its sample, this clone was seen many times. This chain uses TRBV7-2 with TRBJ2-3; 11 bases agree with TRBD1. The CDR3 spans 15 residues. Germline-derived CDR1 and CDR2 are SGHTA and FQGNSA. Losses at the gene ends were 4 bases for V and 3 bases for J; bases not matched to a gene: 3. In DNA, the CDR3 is TGTGCCAGCAGCTCCGGGACAGGGGGAACAGATACGCAGTATTTT. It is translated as CASSSGTGGTDTQYF. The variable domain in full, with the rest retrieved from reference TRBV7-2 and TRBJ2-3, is GAGVSQSPSNKVTEKGKDVELRCDPISGHTALYWYRQSLGQGLEFLIYFQGNSAPDKSGLPSDRFSAERTGGSVSTLTIQRTQQEDSAVYLCASSSGTGGTDTQYFGPGTRLTVL.

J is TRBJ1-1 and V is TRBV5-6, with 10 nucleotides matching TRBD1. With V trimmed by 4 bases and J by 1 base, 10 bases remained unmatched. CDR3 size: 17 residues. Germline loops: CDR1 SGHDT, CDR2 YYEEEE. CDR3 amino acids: CASSLPTWTGGNTEAFF. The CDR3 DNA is TGTGCCAGCAGCCTACCTACTTGGACAGGGGGGAACACTGAAGCTTTCTTT.

DNA for the CDR3: TGTGCCAGCTCACCGAGACAGACAGGGGTCACAGATACGCAGTATTTT. Translation gives CASSPRQTGVTDTQYF. The V gene is TRBV18, the J gene TRBJ2-3, with 8 bases fitting TRBD1. CDR1 KGHSH and CDR2 LQKENI come from the germline V gene. The CDR3 consists of 16 residues. Unmatched junction bases numbered 7, after V lost 3 bases and J lost 2 bases.

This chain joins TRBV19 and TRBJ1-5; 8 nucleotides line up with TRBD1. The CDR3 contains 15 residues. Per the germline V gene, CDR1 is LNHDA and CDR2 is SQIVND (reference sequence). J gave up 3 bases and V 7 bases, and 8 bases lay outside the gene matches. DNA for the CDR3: TGTGCCAGTACCTGGACAGGGAGGGACAATCAGCCCCAGCATTTT. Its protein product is CASTWTGRDNQPQHF.

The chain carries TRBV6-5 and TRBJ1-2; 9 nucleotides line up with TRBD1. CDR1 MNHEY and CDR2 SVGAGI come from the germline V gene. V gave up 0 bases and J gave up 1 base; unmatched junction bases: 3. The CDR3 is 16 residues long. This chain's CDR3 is CASSYSAGQGNYGYTF. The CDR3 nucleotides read TGTGCCAGCAGTTACTCGGCGGGACAGGGTAACTATGGCTACACCTTC.